This T cell receptor beta chain was sequenced during a study of T cell changes during pregnancy in multiple sclerosis. This clone was seen a few times. Assay used: immunoSEQ multiplex PCR; TCRdb lists only in-frame clones, some missing. The repertoire holds under 50,000 clones, with approximately 90% as singletons. The germline V gene encodes CDR1 SGHAT and CDR2 FQNNGV. Trimming stripped 2 bases from V and 5 bases from J, with 10 bases between. The CDR3 contains 14 residues. This sequence was found in a female donor with multiple sclerosis, enrolled in a pregnancy study. This chain connects TRBV11-2 to TRBJ1-5; weak D call: TRBD1 (6 bases). The source was CD8+ T cells from peripheral blood mononuclear cells, collected in the second trimester of pregnancy. CDR3 protein: CASSLRGADQPQHF. CDR3 bases: TGTGCCAGCAGCTTACGGGGGGCAGATCAGCCCCAGCATTTT.